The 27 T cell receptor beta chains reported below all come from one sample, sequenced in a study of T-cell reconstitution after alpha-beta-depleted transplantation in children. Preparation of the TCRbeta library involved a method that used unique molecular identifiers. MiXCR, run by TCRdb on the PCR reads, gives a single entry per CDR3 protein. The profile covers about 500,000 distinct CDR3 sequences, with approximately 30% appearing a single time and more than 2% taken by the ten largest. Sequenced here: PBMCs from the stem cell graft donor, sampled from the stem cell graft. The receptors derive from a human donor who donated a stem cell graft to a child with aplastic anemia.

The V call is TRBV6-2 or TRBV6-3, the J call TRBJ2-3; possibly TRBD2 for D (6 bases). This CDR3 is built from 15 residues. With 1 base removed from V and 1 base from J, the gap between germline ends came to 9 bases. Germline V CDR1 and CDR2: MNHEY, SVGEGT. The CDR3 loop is CASSYWASGTDTQYF. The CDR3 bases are TGTGCCAGCAGTTACTGGGCTAGCGGCACAGATACGCAGTATTTT.

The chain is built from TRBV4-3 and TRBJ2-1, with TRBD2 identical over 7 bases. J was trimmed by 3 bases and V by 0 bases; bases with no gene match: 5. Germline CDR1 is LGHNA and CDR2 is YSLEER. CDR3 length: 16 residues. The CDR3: CASSQDASGLYNEQFF. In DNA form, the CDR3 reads TGCGCCAGCAGCCAAGACGCTAGCGGCCTCTACAATGAGCAGTTCTTC.

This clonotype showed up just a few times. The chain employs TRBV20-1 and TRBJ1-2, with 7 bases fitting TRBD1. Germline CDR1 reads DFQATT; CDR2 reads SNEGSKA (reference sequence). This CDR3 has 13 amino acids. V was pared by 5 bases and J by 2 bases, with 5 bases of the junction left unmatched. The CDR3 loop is CSADDRENYGYTF. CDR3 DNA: TGCAGTGCTGACGACAGGGAAAACTATGGCTACACCTTC.

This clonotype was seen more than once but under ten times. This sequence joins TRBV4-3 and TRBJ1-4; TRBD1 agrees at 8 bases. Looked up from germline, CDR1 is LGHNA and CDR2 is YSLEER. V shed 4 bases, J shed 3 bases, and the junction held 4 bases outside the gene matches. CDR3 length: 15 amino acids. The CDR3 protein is CASSLIQGANEKLFF. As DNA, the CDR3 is TGCGCCAGCAGCCTAATACAGGGGGCTAATGAAAAACTGTTTTTT.

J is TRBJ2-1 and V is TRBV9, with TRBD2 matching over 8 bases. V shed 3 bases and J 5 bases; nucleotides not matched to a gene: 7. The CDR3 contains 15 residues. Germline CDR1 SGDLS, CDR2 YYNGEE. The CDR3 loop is CASSGQRERNNEQFF. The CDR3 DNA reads TGTGCCAGCAGCGGCCAGCGGGAGAGGAACAATGAGCAGTTCTTC.

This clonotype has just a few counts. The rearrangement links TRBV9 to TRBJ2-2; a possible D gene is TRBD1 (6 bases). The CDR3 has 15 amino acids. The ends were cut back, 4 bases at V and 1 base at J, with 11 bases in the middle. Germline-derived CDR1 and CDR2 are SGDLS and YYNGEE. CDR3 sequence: CASSLSTGNTGELFF. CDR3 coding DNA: TGTGCCAGCAGCCTATCGACAGGGAACACCGGGGAGCTGTTTTTT.

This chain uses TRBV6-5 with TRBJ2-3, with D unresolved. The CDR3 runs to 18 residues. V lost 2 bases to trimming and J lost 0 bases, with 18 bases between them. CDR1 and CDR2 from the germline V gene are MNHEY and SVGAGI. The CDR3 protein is CASSYTRAVGLSTDTQYF. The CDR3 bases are TGTGCCAGCAGTTACACCCGGGCGGTGGGCCTAAGCACAGATACGCAGTATTTT.

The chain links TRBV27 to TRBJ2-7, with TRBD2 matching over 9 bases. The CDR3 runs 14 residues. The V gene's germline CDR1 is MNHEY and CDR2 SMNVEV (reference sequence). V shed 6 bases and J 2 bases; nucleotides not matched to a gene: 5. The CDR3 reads CASRTSGNAYEQYV. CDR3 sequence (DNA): TGTGCCAGCAGGACTAGCGGCAACGCCTACGAGCAGTACGTC.

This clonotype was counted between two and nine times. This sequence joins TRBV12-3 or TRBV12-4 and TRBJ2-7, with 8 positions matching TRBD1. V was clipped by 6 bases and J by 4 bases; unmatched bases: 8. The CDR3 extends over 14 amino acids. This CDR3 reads CASSPRQGAYEQYF. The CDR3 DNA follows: TGTGCCAGCAGCCCGCGGCAGGGGGCGTACGAGCAGTACTTC.

The CDR3: CASAFRGGTDTQYF. The CDR3 DNA reads TGTGCCAGCGCTTTCCGCGGTGGGACAGATACGCAGTATTTT. This rearrangement joins TRBV7-9 to TRBJ2-3; D is uncertain. V was shortened by 8 bases and J by 3 bases, with 15 bases between the two germline ends. CDR1 and CDR2 (germline): SEHNR, FQNEAQ (reference sequence). CDR3 length: 14 amino acids.

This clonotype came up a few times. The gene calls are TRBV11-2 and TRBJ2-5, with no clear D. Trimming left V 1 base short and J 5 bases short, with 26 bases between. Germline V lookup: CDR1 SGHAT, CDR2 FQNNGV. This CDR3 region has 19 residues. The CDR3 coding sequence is TGTGCCAGCAGCTTAGTGGTAGTGGGAAGGGTGGCCCTCGCGGAGACCCAGTACTTC. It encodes CASSLVVVGRVALAETQYF. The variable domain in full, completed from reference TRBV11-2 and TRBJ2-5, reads EAGVAQSPRYKIIEKRQSVAFWCNPISGHATLYWYQQILGQGPKLLIQFQNNGVVDDSQLPKDRFSAERLKGVDSTLKIQPAKLEDSAVYLCASSLVVVGRVALAETQYFGPGTRLLVL.

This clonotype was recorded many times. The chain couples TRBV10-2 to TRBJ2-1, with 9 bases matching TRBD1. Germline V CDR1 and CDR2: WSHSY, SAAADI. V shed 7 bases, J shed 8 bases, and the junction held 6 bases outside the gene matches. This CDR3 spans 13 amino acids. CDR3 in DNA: TGCGCCAGCAAACGGACAGGGGACGATGAGCAGTTCTTC. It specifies CASKRTGDDEQFF.

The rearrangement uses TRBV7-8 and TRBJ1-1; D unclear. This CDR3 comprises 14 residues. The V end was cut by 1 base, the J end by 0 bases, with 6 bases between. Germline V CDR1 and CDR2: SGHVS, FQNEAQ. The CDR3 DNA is TGTGCCAGCAGCTTAGATGAGATGAACACTGAAGCTTTCTTT. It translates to CASSLDEMNTEAFF. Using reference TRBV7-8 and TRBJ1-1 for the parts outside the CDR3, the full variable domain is GAGVSQSPRYKVAKRGQDVALRCDPISGHVSLFWYQQALGQGPEFLTYFQNEAQLDKSGLPSDRFFAERPEGSVSTLKIQRTQQEDSAVYLCASSLDEMNTEAFFGQGTRLTVV.

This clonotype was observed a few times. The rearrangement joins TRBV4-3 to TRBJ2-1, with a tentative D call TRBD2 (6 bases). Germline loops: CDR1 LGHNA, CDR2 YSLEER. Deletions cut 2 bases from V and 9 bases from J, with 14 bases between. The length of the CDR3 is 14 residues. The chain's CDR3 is CASSQNGGVTEQFF. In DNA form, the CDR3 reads TGCGCCAGCAGCCAAAATGGCGGGGTTACTGAGCAGTTCTTC.

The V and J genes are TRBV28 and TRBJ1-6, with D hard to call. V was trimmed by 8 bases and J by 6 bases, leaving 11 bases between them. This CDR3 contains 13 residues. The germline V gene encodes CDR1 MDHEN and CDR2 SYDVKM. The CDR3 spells CASQRVTNSPLHF. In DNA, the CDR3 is TGTGCCAGCCAGAGGGTTACTAATTCACCCCTCCACTTT.

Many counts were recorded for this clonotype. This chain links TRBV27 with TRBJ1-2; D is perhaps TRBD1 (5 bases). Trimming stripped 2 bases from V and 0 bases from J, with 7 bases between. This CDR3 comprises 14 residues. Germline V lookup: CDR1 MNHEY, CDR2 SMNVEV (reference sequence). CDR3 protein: CASSLQGSNYGYTF. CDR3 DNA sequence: TGTGCCAGCAGTTTACAGGGCTCTAACTATGGCTACACCTTC.

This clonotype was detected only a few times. The CDR3 loop reads CASSYPRTEDEKLFF. The CDR3 DNA is TGTGCCAGCAGTTACCCCCGGACAGAGGATGAAAAACTGTTTTTT. The chain combines TRBV6-2 or TRBV6-3 with TRBJ1-4; weak D call: TRBD1 (6 bases). Trimming took 2 bases from V and 6 from J, leaving 13 bases between them. Per the germline V gene, CDR1 is MNHEY and CDR2 is SVGEGT. The CDR3 sequence is 15 residues long.

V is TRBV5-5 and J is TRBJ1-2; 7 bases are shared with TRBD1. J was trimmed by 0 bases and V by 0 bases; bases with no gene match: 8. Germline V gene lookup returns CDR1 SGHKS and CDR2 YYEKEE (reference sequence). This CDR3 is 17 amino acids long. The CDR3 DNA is TGTGCCAGCAGCTTGGTAGGGGGCCGGACAGCTAACTATGGCTACACCTTC. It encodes CASSLVGGRTANYGYTF.

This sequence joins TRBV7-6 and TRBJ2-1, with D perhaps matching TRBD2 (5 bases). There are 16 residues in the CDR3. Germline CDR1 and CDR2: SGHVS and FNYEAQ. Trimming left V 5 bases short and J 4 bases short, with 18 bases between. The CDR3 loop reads CASSLYWSGKYNEQFF. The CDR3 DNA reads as TGTGCCAGCAGCCTCTACTGGAGCGGAAAATACAATGAGCAGTTCTTC. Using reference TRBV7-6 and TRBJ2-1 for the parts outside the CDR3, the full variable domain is GAGVSQSPRYKVTKRGQDVALRCDPISGHVSLYWYRQALGQGPEFLTYFNYEAQQDKSGLPNDRFSAERPEGSISTLTIQRTEQRDSAMYRCASSLYWSGKYNEQFFGPGTRLTVL.

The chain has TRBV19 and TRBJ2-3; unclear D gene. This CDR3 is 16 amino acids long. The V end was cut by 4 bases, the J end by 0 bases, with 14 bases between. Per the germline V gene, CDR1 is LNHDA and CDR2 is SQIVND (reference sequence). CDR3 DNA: TGTGCCAGTAGTACAGTAGCCGCTCCTAGCACAGATACGCAGTATTTT. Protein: CASSTVAAPSTDTQYF.

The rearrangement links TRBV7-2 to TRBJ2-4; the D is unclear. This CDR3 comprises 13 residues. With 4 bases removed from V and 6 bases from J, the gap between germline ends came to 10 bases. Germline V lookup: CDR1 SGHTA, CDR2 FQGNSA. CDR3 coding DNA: TGTGCCAGCAGCTCCTCCCCCCGAAACATTCAGTACTTC. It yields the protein CASSSSPRNIQYF. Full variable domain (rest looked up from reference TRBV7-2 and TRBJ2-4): GAGVSQSPSNKVTEKGKDVELRCDPISGHTALYWYRQSLGQGLEFLIYFQGNSAPDKSGLPSDRFSAERTGGSVSTLTIQRTQQEDSAVYLCASSSSPRNIQYFGAGTRLSVL.

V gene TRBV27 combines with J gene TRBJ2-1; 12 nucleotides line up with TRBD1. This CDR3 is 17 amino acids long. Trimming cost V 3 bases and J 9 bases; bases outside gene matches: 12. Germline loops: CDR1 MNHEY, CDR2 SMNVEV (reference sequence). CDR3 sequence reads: CASSFLKGQGAGAEQFF. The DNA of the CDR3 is TGTGCCAGCAGTTTCCTAAAGGGACAGGGGGCTGGCGCTGAGCAGTTCTTC.

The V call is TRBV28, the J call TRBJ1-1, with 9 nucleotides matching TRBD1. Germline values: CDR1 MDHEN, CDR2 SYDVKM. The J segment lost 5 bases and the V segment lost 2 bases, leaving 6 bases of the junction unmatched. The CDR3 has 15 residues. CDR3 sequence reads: CASSLPGTGRTEAFF. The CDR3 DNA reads TGTGCCAGCAGTTTACCCGGGACAGGGAGGACTGAAGCTTTCTTT.

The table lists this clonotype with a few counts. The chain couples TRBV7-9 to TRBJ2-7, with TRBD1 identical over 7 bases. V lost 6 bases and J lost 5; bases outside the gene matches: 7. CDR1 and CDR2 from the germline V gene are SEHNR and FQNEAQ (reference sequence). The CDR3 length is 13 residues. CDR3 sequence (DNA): TGTGCCAGCAGACGAGAAACAGGGGACGAGCAGTACTTC. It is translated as CASRRETGDEQYF.

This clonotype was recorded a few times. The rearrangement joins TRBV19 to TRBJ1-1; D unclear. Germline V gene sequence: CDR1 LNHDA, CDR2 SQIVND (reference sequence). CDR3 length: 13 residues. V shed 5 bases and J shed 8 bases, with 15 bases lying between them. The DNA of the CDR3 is TGTGCCAGTAGTTCCCCCCCGGAGAGAGAAGCTTTCTTT. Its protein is CASSSPPEREAFF.

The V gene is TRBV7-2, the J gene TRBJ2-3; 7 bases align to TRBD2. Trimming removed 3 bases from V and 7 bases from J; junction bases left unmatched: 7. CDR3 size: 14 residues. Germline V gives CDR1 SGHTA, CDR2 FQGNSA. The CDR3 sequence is CASSFPGAGNTQYF. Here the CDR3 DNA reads TGTGCCAGCAGCTTCCCGGGAGCGGGAAATACGCAGTATTTT.

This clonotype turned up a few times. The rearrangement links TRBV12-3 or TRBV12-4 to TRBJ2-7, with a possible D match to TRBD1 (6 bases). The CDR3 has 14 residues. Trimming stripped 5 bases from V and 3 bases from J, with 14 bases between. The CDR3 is CASSQGTVGYEQYV. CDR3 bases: TGTGCCAGCAGTCAGGGGACGGTCGGCTACGAGCAGTACGTC.